The present T cell receptor (beta chain) was sequenced within a study of CD8 T cells in Susac syndrome. CDR1 KGHDR and CDR2 SFDVKD come from the germline V gene. The CDR3 sequence is 13 residues long. Details on this clonotype: An end of the junction does not agree with germline; a read error may underlie this.

A quantity of roughly 0.5 to 1 ug RNA underwent reverse transcription using random hexamers. MiXCR was run by TCRdb on the immunoSEQ multiplex PCR reads, yielding one entry per CDR3 protein. The sample lists fewer than 300,000 distinct CDR3 sequences, roughly 81% occurring once. TEMRA cells were FACS-enriched, and CD8+ and CD4+ T cells were isolated negatively. The chain recombines TRBV24-1 with TRBJ2-3; D may be TRBD1 (6 bases). Source material: CD8+ T cells from PBMCs. The receptor's source is a human donor with multiple sclerosis. CDR3 coding DNA: TGTGCGACCAGGGGTCAGAGCACAGATACGCAGTATTTT. Translation gives CATRGQSTDTQYF.